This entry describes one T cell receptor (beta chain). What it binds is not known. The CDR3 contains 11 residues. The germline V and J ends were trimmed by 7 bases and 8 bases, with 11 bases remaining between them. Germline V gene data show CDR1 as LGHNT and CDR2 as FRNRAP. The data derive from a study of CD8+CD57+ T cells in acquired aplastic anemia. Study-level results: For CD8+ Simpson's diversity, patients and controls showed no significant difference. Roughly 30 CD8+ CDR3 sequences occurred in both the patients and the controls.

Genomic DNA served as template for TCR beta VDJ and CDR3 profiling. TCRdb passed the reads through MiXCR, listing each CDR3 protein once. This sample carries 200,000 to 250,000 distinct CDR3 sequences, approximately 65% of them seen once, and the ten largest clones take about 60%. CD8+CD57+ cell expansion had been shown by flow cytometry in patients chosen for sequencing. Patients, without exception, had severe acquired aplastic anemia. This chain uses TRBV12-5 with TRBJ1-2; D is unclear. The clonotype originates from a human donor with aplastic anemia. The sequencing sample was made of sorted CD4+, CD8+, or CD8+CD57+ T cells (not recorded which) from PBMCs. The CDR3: CASASNFGYTF. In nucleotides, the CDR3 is TGTGCTAGTGCCTCTAATTTCGGCTACACCTTC.